This T cell receptor (beta chain) derives from a study of blood T cell repertoires in COVID-19. In the original workflow: Amplifying reference gene primers gave estimates of nucleated cell counts. Generated by immunoSEQ multiplex PCR, the TCRdb table keeps only in-frame clones and is missing some. V, J and clone size are taken as reported in that table, and D and trimming were inferred from the DNA itself. Of 130,000 to 150,000 clones in the sample, roughly 90% were seen once. As concerns this clone: This sample includes further DNA sequences coding for the same CDR3.

Study members were between 18 and 89 years old and lived in 20 to 30 US regions. Clinical histories supplied by participants themselves formed the basis of cohort assignment. The source is a woman aged 25 to 39 with acute COVID-19. Sequencing was performed on PBMCs or T cells enriched from blood (not recorded which).

This CDR3 reads CASSLGPTDTQYF. For the CDR3, the DNA is TGTGCCAGCAGCTTAGGCCCCACAGATACGCAGTATTTT. The V and J genes are TRBV7-3 and TRBJ2-3, with D unresolved. Germline V CDR1 and CDR2: SGHTA, FQGTGA. The CDR3 length is 13 residues. Trimming stripped 2 bases from V and 2 bases from J, with 5 bases between. The full variable domain, in which reference TRBV7-3 and TRBJ2-3 provide the parts outside the CDR3, is GAGVSQTPSNKVTEKGKYVELRCDPISGHTALYWYRQSLGQGPEFLIYFQGTGAADDSGLPNDRFFAVRPEGSVSTLKIQRTERGDSAVYLCASSLGPTDTQYFGPGTRLTVL.